These T cell receptor beta chains were read from a single sample in a study of chemoradiotherapy in HPV16-positive cancers. Sequencing used immunoSEQ multiplex PCR; TCRdb keeps in-frame clones, though not all of them. The repertoire holds roughly 7,000 clones, less than 90% seen once, with about 3.7% in the top ten. Sampling was done from a patient who underwent chemoradiotherapy. The source of these receptors is a human donor with HPV-associated anogenital cancer. The CDR3 runs from the conserved cysteine through the conserved F or W. A D gene is named only where the DNA matches it firmly. Some rows mark clone size as missing; the rest say once, few, many or name a class of expanded clone.

clone_size j_call v_call d_call cdr3_aa cdr3_nt
- TRBJ2-4 TRBV18 TRBD2 CASTIAGGNIQYF TGTGCCAGCACGATAGCGGGGGGGAACATTCAGTACTTC
once TRBJ2-5 TRBV7-6 - CASSGPGETQYF TGTGCCAGCAGCGGACCGGGTGAGACCCAGTACTTC
once TRBJ2-5 TRBV7-3 - CASSLVRQETQYF TGTGCCAGCAGCTTAGTCAGGCAAGAGACCCAGTACTTC
once TRBJ2-7 TRBV5-1 - CASSLFGLASYEQYF TGCGCCAGCAGCTTGTTCGGGTTGGCATCCTACGAGCAGTACTTC
- TRBJ1-2 TRBV27 - CASSMTGGGYTF TGTGCCAGCAGTATGACAGGTGGAGGCTACACCTTC
few TRBJ2-5 TRBV6-6 - CASSFSSQETQYF TGTGCCAGCAGTTTTTCCAGTCAAGAGACCCAGTACTTC
- TRBJ1-5 TRBV6-1 TRBD1 CASRSPGGSNQPQHF TGTGCCAGCAGATCACCAGGGGGCAGCAATCAGCCCCAGCATTTT
large TRBJ2-2 TRBV6-4 TRBD1 CASSGDREAGELFF TGTGCCAGCAGTGGTGACAGGGAAGCCGGGGAGCTGTTTTTT
- TRBJ1-4 TRBV10-3 TRBD1 CAISEMDRGSEKLFF TGTGCCATCAGTGAGATGGACAGGGGAAGCGAAAAACTGTTTTTT
- TRBJ1-2 TRBV13 - CASSLMRRGDNRDYGYTF TGTGCCAGCAGCTTAATGAGGAGGGGGGACAATCGGGACTATGGCTACACCTTC
- TRBJ2-7 TRBV5-1 - CASSRGGASSYEQYF TGCGCCAGCAGCAGAGGAGGGGCGAGCTCCTACGAGCAGTACTTC
- TRBJ2-2 TRBV19 - CASKRRTGELFF TGTGCCAGTAAAAGGAGAACCGGGGAGCTGTTTTTT
- TRBJ1-1 TRBV15 - CATRAGQGGRMNTEAFF TGTGCCACCAGGGCCGGCCAGGGTGGTAGGATGAACACTGAAGCTTTCTTT
- TRBJ2-7 TRBV19 TRBD1 CASTGTGGAEQYF TGTGCCAGTACCGGGACAGGGGGCGCCGAGCAGTACTTC
- TRBJ2-4 TRBV19 TRBD1 CASSAPQGAQNIQYF TGTGCCAGTAGTGCCCCACAGGGGGCGCAGAACATTCAGTACTTC
- TRBJ2-3 TRBV4-1 - CASSQVLTDTQYF TGCGCCAGCAGCCAAGTTTTAACAGATACGCAGTATTTT
- TRBJ1-4 TRBV18 - CASSPFKLGKLFF TGTGCCAGCTCACCATTCAAATTGGGAAAACTGTTTTTT
- TRBJ1-2 TRBV10-3 - CAISALPTDYGYTF TGTGCCATCAGTGCGCTCCCGACAGACTATGGCTACACCTTC
- TRBJ2-1 TRBV25-1 - CATSLGPYNEQFF TGTGCCACTTCACTCGGACCTTACAATGAGCAGTTCTTC
- TRBJ2-2 TRBV6-6 - CASSRGHRNTGELFF TGTGCCAGCAGTAGGGGACACCGGAACACCGGGGAGCTGTTTTTT
- TRBJ1-1 TRBV13 - CASSHRDFEAFF TGTGCCAGCAGCCACAGGGACTTTGAAGCTTTCTTT
- TRBJ2-1 TRBV7-9 TRBD2 CASSLSLAEGDEQFF TGTGCCAGCAGCTTATCACTAGCGGAGGGCGATGAGCAGTTCTTC
- TRBJ1-1 TRBV30 - CAWSVTQNTEAFF TGTGCCTGGAGTGTTACACAGAACACTGAAGCTTTCTTT
- TRBJ1-2 TRBV7-3 - CASSLNGDSYYGYTF TGTGCCAGCAGCTTAAATGGGGATTCCTACTATGGCTACACCTTC